This is a list of T cell receptor beta chains from one sample in a study of cytomegalovirus exposure and HLA in healthy donors. Sequenced by immunoSEQ multiplex PCR; TCRdb stores in-frame clones only, minus some. The repertoire has roughly 100,000 clones, about 86% of them found once; the top ten carry 3% to 4%. Sequences were obtained from PBMCs. The receptors derive from a woman younger than 30 in good health and CMV-seropositive. CDR3s include the opening cysteine and the closing phenylalanine or tryptophan. The D gene is left open where the match is weak. Clone sizes are given selectively: once, few, many, or a class where the clone is expanded.

v_gene: TRBV6-6; abundance: -; j_gene: TRBJ2-1; d_gene: -; CDR3aa: CASSTVGEQFF; CDR3nt: TGTGCCAGCAGTACTGTTGGTGAGCAGTTCTTC
v_gene: TRBV6-1; abundance: -; j_gene: TRBJ2-4; d_gene: -; CDR3aa: CAAGPWEDKNIQYF; CDR3nt: TGTGCCGCGGGCCCCTGGGAGGACAAAAACATTCAGTACTTC
v_gene: TRBV6-1; abundance: -; j_gene: TRBJ2-3; d_gene: -; CDR3aa: CASSASGDTQYF; CDR3nt: TGTGCCAGCAGTGCCTCGGGGGATACGCAGTATTTT
v_gene: TRBV18; abundance: -; j_gene: TRBJ2-7; d_gene: -; CDR3aa: CASSPGQGVEQYF; CDR3nt: TGTGCCAGCTCACCCGGGCAGGGTGTCGAGCAGTACTTC
v_gene: TRBV15; abundance: -; j_gene: TRBJ2-7; d_gene: -; CDR3aa: CATSRLEGYEQYF; CDR3nt: TGTGCCACCAGCAGATTAGAGGGCTACGAGCAGTACTTC
v_gene: TRBV29-1; abundance: -; j_gene: TRBJ2-5; d_gene: TRBD2; CDR3aa: CSVDPPSGGRETQYF; CDR3nt: TGCAGCGTTGATCCGCCTAGCGGGGGACGAGAGACCCAGTACTTC
v_gene: TRBV5-4; abundance: -; j_gene: TRBJ1-2; d_gene: -; CDR3aa: CASSFGAGQANYGYTF; CDR3nt: TGTGCCAGCAGCTTTGGGGCAGGCCAAGCTAACTATGGCTACACCTTC
v_gene: TRBV6-5; abundance: -; j_gene: TRBJ2-5; d_gene: -; CDR3aa: CASSYSKFGETQYF; CDR3nt: TGTGCCAGCAGTTACTCGAAGTTCGGAGAGACCCAGTACTTC
v_gene: TRBV7-9; abundance: -; j_gene: TRBJ1-5; d_gene: -; CDR3aa: CASSLTAGLSNQPQHF; CDR3nt: TGTGCCAGCAGCTTAACGGCAGGTCTTAGCAATCAGCCCCAGCATTTT
v_gene: TRBV11-2; abundance: -; j_gene: TRBJ1-5; d_gene: -; CDR3aa: CASSFEHSNQPQHF; CDR3nt: TGTGCCAGCAGCTTCGAGCATAGCAATCAGCCCCAGCATTTT
v_gene: TRBV19; abundance: -; j_gene: TRBJ2-1; d_gene: TRBD2; CDR3aa: CASSISGSWNEQFF; CDR3nt: TGTGCCAGTAGTATTAGCGGGAGTTGGAATGAGCAGTTCTTC
v_gene: TRBV5-6; abundance: once; j_gene: TRBJ2-3; d_gene: TRBD2; CDR3aa: CASSREGGTDTQYF; CDR3nt: TGTGCCAGCAGCCGGGAGGGGGGCACAGATACGCAGTATTTT
v_gene: TRBV5-1; abundance: few; j_gene: TRBJ2-7; d_gene: -; CDR3aa: CASSPDLSSYEQYF; CDR3nt: TGCGCCAGCAGCCCTGACTTGAGCTCCTACGAGCAGTACTTC
v_gene: TRBV2; abundance: -; j_gene: TRBJ1-1; d_gene: -; CDR3aa: CASRLRANTEAFF; CDR3nt: TGTGCCAGCAGACTGAGGGCTAACACTGAAGCTTTCTTT
v_gene: TRBV5-5; abundance: -; j_gene: TRBJ1-2; d_gene: -; CDR3aa: CASSSDFNYGYTF; CDR3nt: TGTGCCAGCAGCTCAGACTTCAACTATGGCTACACCTTC
v_gene: TRBV11-2; abundance: -; j_gene: TRBJ2-7; d_gene: -; CDR3aa: CASSTTGGYEQYF; CDR3nt: TGTGCCAGCAGCACGACAGGTGGCTACGAGCAGTACTTC
v_gene: TRBV14; abundance: -; j_gene: TRBJ2-2; d_gene: TRBD1; CDR3aa: CASSQDTYRGRGGELFF; CDR3nt: TGTGCCAGCAGCCAAGACACATACAGGGGGCGAGGCGGGGAGCTGTTTTTT
v_gene: TRBV30; abundance: -; j_gene: TRBJ1-4; d_gene: TRBD1; CDR3aa: CAWGAGRGQALFF; CDR3nt: TGTGCCTGGGGAGCCGGAAGAGGACAGGCCCTGTTTTTT
v_gene: TRBV7-3; abundance: -; j_gene: TRBJ2-7; d_gene: TRBD2; CDR3aa: CASSLLAGDYEQYF; CDR3nt: TGTGCCAGCAGCTTACTAGCGGGAGACTACGAGCAGTACTTC
v_gene: TRBV6-1; abundance: -; j_gene: TRBJ1-2; d_gene: -; CDR3aa: CASSEAPWVQGYTF; CDR3nt: TGTGCCAGCAGTGAAGCGCCGTGGGTACAGGGCTACACCTTC
v_gene: TRBV7-6; abundance: -; j_gene: TRBJ2-7; d_gene: TRBD1; CDR3aa: CASSRTGSSYEQYF; CDR3nt: TGTGCCAGCAGTCGGACAGGGAGCTCCTACGAGCAGTACTTC
v_gene: TRBV18; abundance: many; j_gene: TRBJ1-2; d_gene: TRBD1; CDR3aa: CASSQDRDGYGYTF; CDR3nt: TGTGCCAGCTCACAGGACAGGGACGGCTATGGCTACACCTTC
v_gene: TRBV5-1; abundance: -; j_gene: TRBJ2-7; d_gene: TRBD2; CDR3aa: CASSTGTSGLNYEQYF; CDR3nt: TGCGCCAGCAGCACAGGGACTAGCGGCCTAAACTACGAGCAGTACTTC
v_gene: TRBV5-1; abundance: -; j_gene: TRBJ1-1; d_gene: -; CDR3aa: CASSLAVLWLQIEAFF; CDR3nt: TGCGCCAGCAGCTTGGCCGTTCTTTGGTTGCAGATTGAAGCTTTCTTT
v_gene: TRBV7-7; abundance: -; j_gene: TRBJ2-5; d_gene: -; CDR3aa: CASSLEDRETQYF; CDR3nt: TGTGCTAGCAGCTTAGAAGATAGAGAGACCCAGTACTTC
v_gene: TRBV5-4; abundance: -; j_gene: TRBJ2-7; d_gene: -; CDR3aa: CASSTRDNYEQYF; CDR3nt: TGTGCCAGCAGCACCCGGGACAACTACGAGCAGTACTTC
v_gene: TRBV5-1; abundance: -; j_gene: TRBJ1-1; d_gene: TRBD1; CDR3aa: CASTGQKGTEAFF; CDR3nt: TGCGCCAGCACGGGACAGAAAGGAACTGAAGCTTTCTTT
v_gene: TRBV28; abundance: once; j_gene: TRBJ1-2; d_gene: -; CDR3aa: CASSDDREGYTF; CDR3nt: TGTGCCAGCAGCGATGACAGAGAGGGCTACACCTTC
v_gene: TRBV18; abundance: few; j_gene: TRBJ2-7; d_gene: -; CDR3aa: CASSPRNSIVYEQYF; CDR3nt: TGTGCCAGCTCACCCAGGAACAGCATAGTCTACGAGCAGTACTTC
v_gene: TRBV6-1; abundance: -; j_gene: TRBJ2-2; d_gene: -; CDR3aa: CASTPQTGELFF; CDR3nt: TGTGCCAGCACCCCCCAAACCGGGGAGCTGTTTTTT
v_gene: TRBV9; abundance: -; j_gene: TRBJ1-4; d_gene: -; CDR3aa: CASSVEPSLSREKLFF; CDR3nt: TGTGCCAGCAGCGTAGAACCCTCCCTAAGCCGGGAAAAACTGTTTTTT
v_gene: TRBV5-6; abundance: -; j_gene: TRBJ1-4; d_gene: -; CDR3aa: CASSGAGSRGEKLFF; CDR3nt: TGTGCCAGCAGCGGAGCGGGGAGCCGGGGGGAAAAACTGTTTTTT
v_gene: TRBV2; abundance: -; j_gene: TRBJ2-7; d_gene: -; CDR3aa: CASTTGSYEQYF; CDR3nt: TGTGCCAGCACTACGGGGTCCTACGAGCAGTACTTC
v_gene: TRBV5-4; abundance: -; j_gene: TRBJ2-4; d_gene: -; CDR3aa: CASSFGGAAKNIQYF; CDR3nt: TGTGCCAGCAGCTTCGGTGGGGCCGCCAAAAACATTCAGTACTTC
v_gene: TRBV7-6; abundance: -; j_gene: TRBJ2-5; d_gene: TRBD2; CDR3aa: CASSLGAAGGQETQYF; CDR3nt: TGTGCCAGCAGCTTAGGGGCAGCGGGGGGGCAAGAGACCCAGTACTTC
v_gene: TRBV5-1; abundance: -; j_gene: TRBJ2-1; d_gene: -; CDR3aa: CASRIDAPYNEQFF; CDR3nt: TGCGCCAGCAGAATAGATGCTCCTTACAATGAGCAGTTCTTC
v_gene: TRBV30; abundance: -; j_gene: TRBJ2-2; d_gene: TRBD2; CDR3aa: CAGRLAANTGELFF; CDR3nt: TGTGCCGGAAGACTAGCTGCGAACACCGGGGAGCTGTTTTTT
v_gene: TRBV4-1; abundance: -; j_gene: TRBJ1-2; d_gene: -; CDR3aa: CASRHWTANYGYTF; CDR3nt: TGCGCCAGCAGGCATTGGACAGCTAACTATGGCTACACCTTC
v_gene: TRBV9; abundance: -; j_gene: TRBJ2-7; d_gene: TRBD1; CDR3aa: CASSPSGQRGRYEQYF; CDR3nt: TGTGCCAGCAGCCCCTCGGGACAGAGAGGCCGCTACGAGCAGTACTTC
v_gene: TRBV6-5; abundance: -; j_gene: TRBJ2-7; d_gene: TRBD1; CDR3aa: CASRTDRGGFYEQYF; CDR3nt: TGTGCCAGCAGAACGGACAGGGGGGGATTCTACGAGCAGTACTTC
v_gene: TRBV28; abundance: -; j_gene: TRBJ2-7; d_gene: -; CDR3aa: CASSSTGPSYEQYF; CDR3nt: TGTGCCAGCAGTTCGACAGGTCCGTCCTACGAGCAGTACTTC
v_gene: TRBV30; abundance: -; j_gene: TRBJ2-1; d_gene: -; CDR3aa: CAWSWVALGTNFF; CDR3nt: -
v_gene: TRBV4-2; abundance: -; j_gene: TRBJ2-1; d_gene: -; CDR3aa: CASSQDRTSTYNEQFF; CDR3nt: TGTGCCAGCAGCCAAGATCGCACTAGCACTTACAATGAGCAGTTCTTC
v_gene: TRBV21-1; abundance: -; j_gene: TRBJ2-7; d_gene: -; CDR3aa: CASSKEAEVGLAAPDSYEQYF; CDR3nt: TGTGCCAGCAGCAAAGAGGCGGAGGTCGGACTAGCGGCCCCAGATTCCTACGAGCAGTACTTC
v_gene: TRBV18; abundance: -; j_gene: TRBJ2-3; d_gene: -; CDR3aa: CASSPPVRQGDTQYF; CDR3nt: TGTGCCAGCTCCCCTCCGGTGAGGCAGGGAGATACGCAGTATTTT
v_gene: TRBV5-6; abundance: -; j_gene: TRBJ2-2; d_gene: -; CDR3aa: CASSIPRRGRRRNTGELFF; CDR3nt: TGTGCCAGCAGCATCCCACGGCGGGGGCGCAGACGGAACACCGGGGAGCTGTTTTTT
v_gene: TRBV6-1; abundance: -; j_gene: TRBJ2-3; d_gene: TRBD1; CDR3aa: CASSRDRPPDTQYF; CDR3nt: TGTGCCAGCAGCCGGGACAGGCCGCCAGATACGCAGTATTTT
v_gene: TRBV7-9; abundance: -; j_gene: TRBJ1-2; d_gene: -; CDR3aa: CASSLVAYGYTF; CDR3nt: TGTGCCAGCAGCTTAGTAGCGTATGGCTACACCTTC
v_gene: TRBV6-1; abundance: -; j_gene: TRBJ1-1; d_gene: TRBD1; CDR3aa: CASSGTGESTEAFF; CDR3nt: TGTGCCAGCAGTGGAACAGGGGAGAGCACTGAAGCTTTCTTT
v_gene: TRBV28; abundance: few; j_gene: TRBJ1-5; d_gene: -; CDR3aa: CASSLRSQPQHF; CDR3nt: TGTGCCAGCAGTTTAAGGAGTCAGCCCCAGCATTTT
v_gene: TRBV9; abundance: -; j_gene: TRBJ2-1; d_gene: TRBD2; CDR3aa: CASSPRSSGGSYNEQFF; CDR3nt: TGTGCCAGCAGCCCCCGATCTAGCGGCGGCTCCTACAATGAGCAGTTCTTC
v_gene: TRBV7-6; abundance: -; j_gene: TRBJ2-7; d_gene: TRBD2; CDR3aa: CASSLSLAGAKAYEQYF; CDR3nt: TGTGCCAGCAGCTTATCACTAGCGGGAGCGAAGGCCTACGAGCAGTACTTC
v_gene: TRBV4-2; abundance: -; j_gene: TRBJ1-5; d_gene: TRBD1; CDR3aa: CASSQGGTANQPQHF; CDR3nt: TGTGCCAGCAGCCAGGGCGGGACAGCCAATCAGCCCCAGCATTTT
v_gene: TRBV28; abundance: -; j_gene: TRBJ1-2; d_gene: -; CDR3aa: CASGGRLGYGYTF; CDR3nt: TGTGCCAGCGGGGGCCGACTTGGCTATGGCTACACCTTC
v_gene: TRBV5-1; abundance: -; j_gene: TRBJ2-3; d_gene: TRBD2; CDR3aa: CASLAGGKTDTQYF; CDR3nt: TGCGCCAGCCTAGCGGGGGGGAAGACAGATACGCAGTATTTT
v_gene: TRBV28; abundance: -; j_gene: TRBJ1-1; d_gene: -; CDR3aa: CASSSPRDTTRNTEAFF; CDR3nt: TGTGCCAGCAGTTCCCCGAGGGACACAACGAGAAACACTGAAGCTTTCTTT
v_gene: TRBV27; abundance: -; j_gene: TRBJ2-1; d_gene: TRBD2; CDR3aa: CASSFGAGVLHSGQFF; CDR3nt: TGTGCCAGCAGTTTCGGGGCGGGAGTTCTCCATAGTGGGCAGTTCTTC